Below, 26 T cell receptor beta chains from the same sample are listed, as sequenced in a study of type 1 and type 2 diabetes patients. The PCR template was genomic DNA. Multiplex PCR with 30 forward and 13 reverse primers amplified the TCR beta CDR3. Each CDR3 protein gets one entry after TCRdb re-called the multiplex PCR reads with MiXCR. The sample has 250,000 to 300,000 distinct CDR3 sequences; approximately 50% are singletons. The sample consisted of peripheral blood mononuclear cells (PBMCs). The receptors derive from a young man with type 2 diabetes.

The J gene is TRBJ1-1, the V gene TRBV20-1; D not certain. Germline CDR1 is DFQATT and CDR2 is SNEGSKA (reference sequence). Trimming cost V 4 bases and J 1 base, with 4 bases left between them. The CDR3 sequence is 11 residues long. In DNA form, the CDR3 reads TGCAGTGCTAACACGAACACTGAAGCTTTCTTT. Translating it yields CSANTNTEAFF.

This clonotype turned up a few times. The junction does not match germline at one end; this may be a read error. This chain joins TRBV19 and TRBJ2-1; no definite D call. This CDR3 comprises 14 residues. In germline, CDR1 is LNHDA, CDR2 SQIVND (reference sequence). CDR3: CARSIGGYYNEQFF. CDR3 sequence (DNA): TGTGCCCGTAGTATAGGCGGATACTACAATGAGCAGTTCTTC.

About this clonotype itself: This clone may be a read error of a much larger clone one base away. J is TRBJ1-1 and V is TRBV7-3; 7 bases align to TRBD1. The length of the CDR3 is 13 residues. Germline loops: CDR1 SGHTA, CDR2 FQGTGA. V gave up 4 bases and J gave up 11 bases; unmatched junction bases: 10. The CDR3 reads CASSSRLGGSAFF. The CDR3, as DNA: TGTGCCAGCAGCTCCAGATTAGGGGGCAGTGCTTTCTTT.

Details on this clonotype: The conserved phenylalanine or tryptophan normally closing the CDR3 is absent here, so this likely arose from a read error. The V call is TRBV7-3, the J call TRBJ2-7; D gene ambiguous. This CDR3 has 14 amino acids. Germline lookup yields CDR1 SGHTA and CDR2 FQGTGA. Deletions cut 5 bases from V and 0 bases from J, with 11 bases between. The CDR3 DNA follows: TGTGCCAGCAGCCCACTGGGTGGCTCCTACGAGCAGTACCTC. Amino acid sequence: CASSPLGGSYEQYL.

Notes on this clonotype: The germline gene is not matched at one end of the junction; a read error may be the cause. The chain combines TRBV7-2 with TRBJ2-2; D is tentatively TRBD1 or TRBD2 (5 bases each). From germline, CDR1 is SGHTA and CDR2 FQGNSA. The CDR3 runs 15 residues. In DNA form, the CDR3 reads TGTGCCGGCAGCTTAGGGTCGGGGCAGCCCGGGGAGCTGTTTTTT. Translating it yields CAGSLGSGQPGELFF.

This clonotype occurred a few times. This CDR3 is CASSAGTYYEQYF. The CDR3 nucleotides are TGTGCCAGCTCAGCCGGGACATATTACGAGCAGTACTTC. The V call is TRBV18, the J call TRBJ2-7, with D perhaps matching TRBD1 (6 bases). Per the germline V gene, CDR1 is KGHSH and CDR2 is LQKENI. V dropped 5 bases and J dropped 4 bases, with 12 bases sitting between them. This CDR3 is 13 amino acids long. Looking up the rest from reference TRBV18 and TRBJ2-7 gives the full variable domain: NAGVMQNPRHLVRRRGQEARLRCSPMKGHSHVYWYRQLPEEGLKFMVYLQKENIIDESGMPKERFSAEFPKEGPSILRIQQVVRGDSAAYFCASSAGTYYEQYFGPGTRLTVT.

This clonotype was detected many times. V gene TRBV7-6 combines with J gene TRBJ2-1; TRBD2 agrees at 9 bases. J lost 6 bases, V lost 8 bases, and 5 bases had no gene match. Germline CDR1 reads SGHVS; CDR2 reads FNYEAQ. There are 13 residues in the CDR3. CDR3 bases: TGTGCCAGCTCCCTAGCGGGACGCAATGAGCAGTTCTTC. Translation: CASSLAGRNEQFF.

The chain uses TRBV7-9 and TRBJ1-1; TRBD1 agrees at 7 bases. This CDR3 has 13 residues. The germline gives CDR1 SEHNR, CDR2 FQNEAQ (reference sequence). With V trimmed by 11 bases and J by 0 bases, 6 bases remained unmatched. This CDR3 reads CAATGVMNTEAFF. In DNA form, the CDR3 reads TGTGCCGCTACAGGGGTCATGAACACTGAAGCTTTCTTT.

The rearrangement uses TRBV30 and TRBJ2-7; D not resolved. CDR1 is GTSNPN, CDR2 SVGIG, per germline (reference sequence). Trimming shortened V by 4 bases and J by 0 bases, and 16 bases separated the two germline ends. The CDR3 is 15 amino acids. The CDR3 bases are TGTGCCTGGACCGGAACTCGTTCGAGCTCCTACGAGCAGTACTTC. This codes for CAWTGTRSSSYEQYF.

The V call is TRBV28, the J call TRBJ2-1, with D possibly TRBD1 on 6 matching bases. Trimming pared 6 bases from V and 7 bases from J, leaving 13 bases between. The CDR3 runs to 13 residues. The germline CDR1 and CDR2 sequences are MDHEN and SYDVKM. Here the CDR3 DNA reads TGTGCCAGCAGCTTAGGGGGAGCGAATGAGCAGTTCTTC. Protein product: CASSLGGANEQFF.

Worth noting for this clonotype: A read error may explain this, as a much larger clone is one base away. The conserved phenylalanine or tryptophan normally closing the CDR3 is absent here, so this likely arose from a read error. The CDR3 protein is CASSPSGPNTYEQYL. DNA for the CDR3: TGTGCCAGCAGTCCCTCTGGGCCGAACACCTACGAGCAGTACCTC. V and J are TRBV25-1 and TRBJ2-7; D is unresolved. CDR1 and CDR2 from the germline V gene are MGHDK and SYGVNS. The V end was cut by 5 bases, the J end by 2 bases, with 16 bases between. The CDR3 length is 15 residues.

V is TRBV20-1 and J is TRBJ1-2, with D uncertain. This CDR3 has 14 residues. Trimming stripped 4 bases from V and 0 bases from J, with 12 bases between. The V gene's germline CDR1 is DFQATT and CDR2 SNEGSKA (reference sequence). CDR3 nucleotides: TGCAGTGCTACGCCAGACCCCGCTAACTATGGCTACACCTTC. Amino acid sequence: CSATPDPANYGYTF.

The V call is TRBV20-1, the J call TRBJ2-1; no reliable D call. With 5 bases removed from V and 4 bases from J, the gap between germline ends came to 9 bases. The CDR3 consists of 12 residues. Germline assignment: CDR1 DFQATT and CDR2 SNEGSKA (reference sequence). The CDR3 nucleotides read TGCAGTGCTCGACTGGGATACAATGAGCAGTTCTTC. Its protein is CSARLGYNEQFF.

The rearrangement uses TRBV19 and TRBJ2-2, with D maybe TRBD2 (5 bases). The CDR3 extends over 17 amino acids. Germline CDR1 and CDR2: LNHDA and SQIVND (reference sequence). Trimming took 3 bases from V and 4 from J, leaving 18 bases between them. The DNA for the CDR3 is TGTGCCAGTAGTATGGCGAGGGAGTCCCCCCTCACCGGGGAGCTGTTTTTT. Its translation: CASSMARESPLTGELFF.

Written as DNA, the CDR3 is TGTGCCAGTAGCCCTACGCGGAACTATGGCTACACCTTC. It is translated as CASSPTRNYGYTF. The J gene is TRBJ1-2, the V gene TRBV19; D gene unclear. Germline lookup yields CDR1 LNHDA and CDR2 SQIVND (reference sequence). This CDR3 is built from 13 residues. The V end was cut by 6 bases, the J end by 2 bases, with 10 bases between.

The chain couples TRBV14 to TRBJ1-1; D is perhaps TRBD1 (6 bases). V lost 3 bases and J 4 bases, leaving 15 bases between the germline ends. CDR3 size: 15 residues. From germline, CDR1 is SGHDN and CDR2 FVKESK. CDR3 DNA: TGTGCCAGCAGCCATGTCACAGGGTTGGTCACTGAAGCTTTCTTT. It translates to CASSHVTGLVTEAFF.

This clonotype was picked up a small number of times. The chain recombines TRBV28 with TRBJ2-2; the match to TRBD2 covers 10 bases. This CDR3 is built from 15 residues. The ends lost 3 bases at V and 3 bases at J; junction bases unmatched: 1. Looked up from germline, CDR1 is MDHEN and CDR2 is SYDVKM. CDR3 coding DNA: TGTGCCAGCAGTTTCAGCGGGGGGGACACCGGGGAGCTGTTTTTT. Its translation: CASSFSGGDTGELFF.

In this sample, this clonotype turned up a few times. The CDR3: CASSLMGGRSYEQYF. CDR3 DNA sequence: TGTGCCAGCAGCTTAATGGGAGGACGAAGCTACGAGCAGTACTTC. The chain joins TRBV7-3 to TRBJ2-7; D perhaps matches TRBD2 (6 bases). V gave up 1 base and J gave up 3 bases, with 13 bases separating them. CDR3 length: 15 amino acids. From germline, CDR1 is SGHTA and CDR2 FQGTGA.

This clonotype was seen a few times. This rearrangement joins TRBV6-1 to TRBJ1-4; 7 positions agree with TRBD1. The CDR3 covers 16 residues. V lost 5 bases and J lost 8; bases outside the gene matches: 14. Germline V lookup: CDR1 MNHNS, CDR2 SASEGT. The CDR3 region has the DNA TGTGCCAGCAGTCCCCGCAGGACAGGAGTAAGGGAAAAACTGTTTTTT. This sequence encodes CASSPRRTGVREKLFF.

The rearrangement joins TRBV19 to TRBJ1-5, with a possible D match to TRBD1 (6 bases). The CDR3 is 15 residues long. Germline CDR1 reads LNHDA; CDR2 reads SQIVND (reference sequence). Trimming stripped 5 bases from V and 4 bases from J, with 15 bases between. In nucleotides, the CDR3 is TGTGCCAGTAGTTACTTAACCACAGGGAATCAGCCCCAGCATTTT. Its translation: CASSYLTTGNQPQHF.

The chain is built from TRBV7-8 and TRBJ2-1; 12 nucleotides align to TRBD2. The V gene's germline CDR1 is SGHVS and CDR2 FQNEAQ. CDR3 length: 16 amino acids. V lost 3 bases and J lost 6; bases outside the gene matches: 6. CDR3 protein: CASSFPLAGGPNEQFF. CDR3 bases: TGTGCCAGCAGCTTTCCCCTAGCGGGGGGGCCCAATGAGCAGTTCTTC.

With regard to this clonotype: This clone may be a read error of a much larger clone one base away. The chain uses TRBV10-3 and TRBJ1-1; 7 bases match TRBD1. This CDR3 has 13 residues. V dropped 0 bases and J dropped 10; count of bases not matched to a gene: 5. CDR1 and CDR2 (germline): ENHRY, SYGVKD. The CDR3 nucleotides are TGTGCCATCAGTGAGTCAGACAGGGACGTAGCTTTCTTT. Translation gives CAISESDRDVAFF.

This clonotype was seen a few times. The chain recombines TRBV12-5 with TRBJ2-5; D is uncertain. The V end lost 1 base, the J end lost 5 bases, and 11 bases lay between the germline ends. The CDR3 consists of 14 residues. Germline V lookup: CDR1 LGHNT, CDR2 FRNRAP. The CDR3 DNA reads TGTGCTAGTGGTTTGGCAGCAGGAGTGGAGACCCAGTACTTC. Protein sequence: CASGLAAGVETQYF.

The gene calls are TRBV20-1 and TRBJ2-2; D is tentatively TRBD1 or TRBD2 (5 bases each). Germline V gene lookup returns CDR1 DFQATT and CDR2 SNEGSKA (reference sequence). Trimming took 3 bases from V and 2 from J, leaving 7 bases between them. CDR3 length: 13 residues. The CDR3 region is CSARRGNTGELFF. The CDR3 bases are TGCAGTGCTAGGAGGGGAAACACCGGGGAGCTGTTTTTT.

This clonotype has at least ten counts. CDR3 DNA: TGTGCCAGCACCCTCGGGAGGACAGGGGGCGAAGAGACCCAGTACTTC. Protein: CASTLGRTGGEETQYF. The chain employs TRBV25-1 and TRBJ2-5; TRBD1 matches 11 bases. V lost 7 bases to trimming and J lost 3 bases; unmatched junction nucleotides: 10. Looked up from germline, CDR1 is MGHDK and CDR2 is SYGVNS. This CDR3 spans 16 amino acids.

The chain links TRBV7-2 to TRBJ2-3, with D unclear. The V end lost 5 bases, the J end lost 2 bases, and 5 bases lay between the germline ends. CDR3 length: 12 residues. CDR1 is SGHTA, CDR2 FQGNSA, per germline. The CDR3 protein is CASSHYTDTQYF. Here the CDR3 DNA reads TGTGCCAGCAGCCATTACACAGATACGCAGTATTTT.